The 26 T cell receptor beta chains in this list originate from one sample, sequenced in a study of T cell clonality in common variable immunodeficiency. TCRdb's table, derived via immunoSEQ multiplex PCR, lists solely in-frame clones and lacks some. This repertoire holds 50,000 to 60,000 clones, and none appear only once. The sample was peripheral blood mononuclear cells. These receptors were collected from a person aged 18-70 years in good health.

This clone was seen ten or more times. With the read ending 3 residues before the CDR3 end, the germline J gene is used to fill in that end. The chain uses TRBV19 and TRBJ2-2; D may be TRBD2 (6 bases). CDR1 is LNHDA, CDR2 SQIVND, per germline (reference sequence). Trimming took 7 bases from V and 0 from J, leaving 9 bases between them. This CDR3 contains 14 residues. The CDR3 sequence is CASNLATNTGELFF. Incomplete CDR3 DNA: TGTGCCAGTAATCTAGCGACGAACACCGGGGAG.

Of note for this clone: The CDR3 end lies 3 residues beyond the end of the read and is filled in from the germline J gene. The chain links TRBV7-2 to TRBJ2-3; TRBD1 agrees at 9 bases. CDR3 length: 15 amino acids. The germline V gene has CDR1 SGHTA and CDR2 FQGNSA. The chain's CDR3 is CASSGGQGGNQPQYF. The CDR3 DNA, read in part, is TGTGCCAGCAGCGGGGGACAGGGAGGCAATCAGCCG.

In this sample, this clone turned up many times. CDR3 protein: CASKRDSNEQFF. The covered CDR3 bases are TGTGCCAGCAAACGGGACTCCAATGAG. V and J are TRBV2 and TRBJ2-1; a possible D gene is TRBD2 (6 bases). The CDR3 end lies 3 residues beyond the end of the read and is filled in from the germline J gene. V was pared by 7 bases and J by 6 bases, with 10 bases between. The CDR3 contains 12 residues. Germline CDR1 and CDR2: SNHLY and FYNNEI.

The table lists this clone with many counts. The read terminates 3 residues before the CDR3 end, so the remaining end is supplied by the germline J gene. The chain employs TRBV20-1 and TRBJ2-3; TRBD2 matches at 8 bases. V was pared by 0 bases and J by 3 bases, with 11 bases of the junction left unmatched. Germline CDR1 is DFQATT and CDR2 is SNEGSKA (reference sequence). This CDR3 is built from 17 residues. The CDR3: CSARDVLSGSLTDTQYF. Incomplete CDR3 DNA: TGCAGTGCTAGAGATGTCTTGAGCGGGAGTTTGACAGATACG.

This clone has ten or more counts. The read is 3 residues too short to cover the CDR3 end, so that end is filled in from the germline J gene. The chain carries TRBV7-8 and TRBJ2-3; the D gene is possibly TRBD2 (6 bases). Germline V gene sequence: CDR1 SGHVS, CDR2 FQNEAQ. V lost 0 bases and J 3 bases, leaving 19 bases between the germline ends. This CDR3 has 18 residues. CDR3 protein: CASSLALFAGLGTDTQYF. Partial CDR3 DNA: TGTGCCAGCAGCTTAGCGTTGTTCGCGGGATTAGGTACAGATACG.

This clone has at least ten counts. The CDR3 goes on 3 residues after the read ends, and that part is filled in from the germline J gene. The chain employs TRBV2 and TRBJ2-2; tentative D call: TRBD2 (5 bases). CDR3 length: 17 residues. Germline V CDR1 and CDR2: SNHLY, FYNNEI. Trimming cost V 8 bases and J 4 bases, with 23 bases left between them. The CDR3: CASVDASRRRGTGELFF. The part of the CDR3 DNA that was read is TGTGCCAGCGTCGACGCTAGCCGGAGGCGCGGCACCGGGGAG.

There are many counts of this clone. The read terminates 3 residues ahead of where the CDR3 ends, so the germline J gene completes it. V is TRBV5-6 and J is TRBJ2-4, with 8 bases fitting TRBD1. Germline V gene lookup returns CDR1 SGHDT and CDR2 YYEEEE. The CDR3 loop spans 15 amino acids. CDR3 amino acids: CASSTDRVANYGQYF. CDR3 DNA, as far as it was read: TGTGCCAGCAGTACGGACAGGGTTGCAAACTATGGT.

The sample holds many counts of this clone. The read terminates 3 residues before the CDR3 end, so the remaining end is supplied by the germline J gene. V usage is TRBV20-1 and J usage is TRBJ1-1; D is possibly TRBD1 (6 bases). The CDR3 extends over 15 amino acids. The V end was cut by 0 bases, the J end by 0 bases, with 11 bases between. The germline V gene encodes CDR1 DFQATT and CDR2 SNEGSKA (reference sequence). The CDR3 bases that were read are TGCAGTGCTAGAGACAGGGGCAACTTGAACACTGAA. Translating it yields CSARDRGNLNTE. The entire CDR3 protein is CSARDRGNLNTEAFF.

This clone has ten or more counts. With the read ending 3 residues before the CDR3 end, the germline J gene is used to fill in that end. The rearrangement joins TRBV7-3 to TRBJ2-2; TRBD1 matches 7 bases. Germline V gene sequence: CDR1 SGHTA, CDR2 FQGTGA. Trimming took 5 bases from V and 7 from J; bases not matched to a gene: 13. This CDR3 has 16 residues. CDR3 sequence reads: CASSLGGEGAGGELFF. Incomplete CDR3 DNA: TGTGCCAGCAGCCTCGGAGGAGAGGGGGCGGGCGGGGAG.

The table lists this clone with many counts. The read gets to within 3 residues of the CDR3 end, and the germline J gene fills in the rest. The J gene is TRBJ1-1, the V gene TRBV20-1, with 7 bases that match TRBD1. With V trimmed by 6 bases and J by 1 base, 5 bases remained unmatched. Germline lookup yields CDR1 DFQATT and CDR2 SNEGSKA (reference sequence). This CDR3 is built from 13 residues. The covered CDR3 bases are TGCAGTGCAAGACAGGGCTGGAACACTGAA. This translates into CSARQGWNTE. The complete CDR3 reads CSARQGWNTEAFF.

In this sample, this clone turned up many times. The read ends 3 residues early relative to the CDR3; the germline J gene fills the gap. The chain links TRBV20-1 to TRBJ1-1; D not certain. V was clipped by 6 bases and J by 0 bases, with 11 bases between them. The CDR3 has 13 amino acids. CDR1 DFQATT and CDR2 SNEGSKA come from the germline V gene (reference sequence). CDR3 bases read: TGCAGTGCCTTTTTAGACATGAACACTGAA. Translated: CSAFLDMNTE. The entire CDR3 sequence reads CSAFLDMNTEAFF.

At least ten counts were recorded for this clone. The CDR3 is cut off 3 residues early in the read; its end comes from the germline J gene. The chain carries TRBV7-2 and TRBJ2-1; D uncertain. Germline CDR1 SGHTA, CDR2 FQGNSA. Trimming took 5 bases from V and 9 from J, leaving 8 bases between them. CDR3 length: 11 amino acids. CDR3 bases read: TGTGCCAGCAGCCCCTATTCTGAG. Its translation: CASSPYSE. The whole CDR3 sequence is CASSPYSEQFF.

In this sample, this clone turned up many times. The sequenced fragment ends 3 residues before the CDR3 boundary, so the rest is inferred from the germline J gene. V gene TRBV28 combines with J gene TRBJ2-2; the match to TRBD1 covers 10 bases. The germline CDR1 and CDR2 sequences are MDHEN and SYDVKM. This CDR3 has 14 amino acids. The CDR3 here is CASSLGTGARQLFF. CDR3 DNA (partial): TGTGCCAGCAGTTTGGGGACAGGGGCTCGACAG.

This clone was seen many times. The read ends 3 residues before the CDR3 terminus; that terminus is restored from the germline J gene. The V gene is TRBV6-2 or TRBV6-3, the J gene TRBJ1-5, with D perhaps TRBD1 (5 bases). Looked up from germline, CDR1 is MNHEY and CDR2 is SVGEGT. V was cut by 2 bases and J by 1 base, with 9 bases left in between. The CDR3 is 15 amino acids. The DNA read from the CDR3 is TGTGCCAGCAGTTACGACGGGGGAAGCAATCAGCCC. It specifies CASSYDGGSNQP. The complete CDR3 sequence is CASSYDGGSNQPQHF.

Ten or more counts support this clone. The DNA ends 3 residues before the CDR3 does, and the rest of the CDR3 is filled in from the germline J gene. The chain uses TRBV12-3 or TRBV12-4 and TRBJ1-5, with 9 bases that match TRBD1. This CDR3 spans 14 amino acids. Trimming cost V 8 bases and J 6 bases; bases outside gene matches: 8. The CDR3 sequence: CASARQGGGQPQHF. Partial CDR3 DNA: TGTGCCAGCGCCAGACAGGGGGGTGGTCAGCCC.

This clone was seen ten or more times. The read is 3 residues too short to cover the CDR3 end, so that end is filled in from the germline J gene. The V and J genes are TRBV20-1 and TRBJ1-2; TRBD1 aligns across 7 bases. The CDR3 runs to 13 residues. Germline lookup yields CDR1 DFQATT and CDR2 SNEGSKA (reference sequence). CDR3 DNA (partial): TGCAGTGCCACGACAGGGACTGGTCGCGGC. Translated: CSATTGTGRG. The full CDR3 sequence reads CSATTGTGRGYTF.

This clone was detected only a few times. The sequenced CDR3 bases are TGTGCCAGCTACCAGAGACAGGGGGACCTCTATGGC. It specifies CASYQRQGDLYG. The CDR3 as a whole reads CASYQRQGDLYGYTF. V is TRBV7-9 and J is TRBJ1-2, with 9 bases identical to TRBD1. With the read ending 3 residues before the CDR3 end, the germline J gene is used to fill in that end. Per the germline V gene, CDR1 is SEHNR and CDR2 is FQNEAQ (reference sequence). CDR3 size: 15 residues. V gave up 8 bases and J gave up 4 bases; unmatched junction bases: 11.

This clone was counted ten times or more. Sequencing ends 3 residues short of the CDR3 end; the germline J gene provides the rest. V usage is TRBV5-6 and J usage is TRBJ2-1; D is unclear. The CDR3 runs to 11 residues. Per the germline V gene, CDR1 is SGHDT and CDR2 is YYEEEE. Deletions cut 4 bases from V and 7 bases from J, with 6 bases between. The CDR3 sequence is CASSVQNEQFF. Partial CDR3 DNA: TGTGCCAGCAGCGTTCAAAATGAG.

This clone was seen many times. The read falls 3 residues short of the CDR3 end, and the missing part is taken from the germline J gene. The rearrangement joins TRBV20-1 to TRBJ2-3, with D unclear. This CDR3 spans 12 amino acids. From germline, CDR1 is DFQATT and CDR2 SNEGSKA (reference sequence). CDR3 residues: CSARGKQETQYF. The CDR3 DNA, read in part, is TGCAGTGCTAGAGGCAAGCAAGAGACG.

Remarks on this clone: A far more abundant clone sits one base away, making this likely a read error. The sequenced fragment ends 3 residues before the CDR3 boundary, so the rest is inferred from the germline J gene. The J gene is TRBJ2-3, the V gene TRBV7-3; D is possibly TRBD1 (6 bases). This CDR3 region has 15 residues. Per germline, CDR1 SGHTA and CDR2 FQGTGA. The CDR3 DNA, read in part, is TGTTCCAGCAGCCTAACAGGGTCTAGCACAGATACG. Protein product: CSSSLTGSSTDT. From start to end, the CDR3 is CSSSLTGSSTDTQYF.

This clone has a count of ten or more. From the germline J gene comes the end of the CDR3, since the read stops 3 residues before it. The chain combines TRBV7-9 with TRBJ1-6; D gene ambiguous. V was clipped by 5 bases and J by 4 bases, with 9 bases between them. Germline V gene sequence: CDR1 SEHNR, CDR2 FQNEAQ (reference sequence). There are 14 residues in the CDR3. This CDR3 reads CASSPEQYNSPLHF. Incomplete CDR3 DNA: TGTGCCAGCAGCCCGGAACAGTATAATTCACCC.

This clone was picked up many times. The CDR3 end falls 3 residues outside the read, so it is completed with the germline J gene. The chain employs TRBV20-1 and TRBJ2-3; 7 bases are shared with TRBD1. Germline V gene sequence: CDR1 DFQATT, CDR2 SNEGSKA (reference sequence). Trimming cost V 6 bases and J 4 bases; bases outside gene matches: 10. CDR3 length equals 14 residues. The CDR3: CSARPTGTADTQYF. Partial CDR3 DNA: TGCAGTGCCCGGCCGACAGGGACGGCAGATACG.

This clone was seen ten or more times. The read finishes 3 residues shy of the CDR3 end, and the germline J gene is used to complete it. This rearrangement joins TRBV18 to TRBJ1-3; no reliable D call. V lost 1 base to trimming and J lost 1 base, with 11 bases between them. The CDR3 length is 16 residues. CDR1 and CDR2 from the germline V gene are KGHSH and LQKENI. Partial CDR3 DNA: TGTGCCAGCTCACCACTGGGTCCGGGGTCTGGAAACACC. Residues: CASSPLGPGSGNT. The complete CDR3 reads CASSPLGPGSGNTIYF. The entire variable domain, with the rest obtained from reference TRBV18 and TRBJ1-3, is as follows: NAGVMQNPRHLVRRRGQEARLRCSPMKGHSHVYWYRQLPEEGLKFMVYLQKENIIDESGMPKERFSAEFPKEGPSILRIQQVVRGDSAAYFCASSPLGPGSGNTIYFGEGSWLTVV.

This clone was picked up many times. The DNA read from the CDR3 is TGTGCCAGCAGTGGTCTAAGGGGCTATGGC. Its protein is CASSGLRGYG. The full-length CDR3 reads as CASSGLRGYGYTF. The chain joins TRBV2 to TRBJ1-2, with a weak D call TRBD1 (5 bases). The CDR3 is cut off 3 residues early in the read; its end comes from the germline J gene. V was cut by 4 bases and J by 4 bases, with 10 bases left in between. Germline lookup yields CDR1 SNHLY and CDR2 FYNNEI. The length of the CDR3 is 13 residues. Together with reference TRBV2 and TRBJ1-2, the CDR3 gives the full variable domain: EPEVTQTPSHQVTQMGQEVILRCVPISNHLYFYWYRQILGQKVEFLVSFYNNEISEKSEIFDDQFSVERPDGSNFTLKIRSTKLEDSAMYFCASSGLRGYGYTFGSGTRLTVV.

This clone was counted at least ten times. Sequencing ends 3 residues short of the CDR3 end; the germline J gene provides the rest. The sample contains more than one DNA sequence encoding this CDR3. V is TRBV13 and J is TRBJ1-3, with D possibly matching TRBD1 (5 bases). V shed 10 bases and J shed 3 bases, with 13 bases lying between them. CDR3 length: 13 amino acids. The V gene's germline CDR1 is PRHDT and CDR2 FYEKMQ (reference sequence). The DNA read from the CDR3 is TGTGCCACCCAACAGGTTGATGGAAACACC. As protein: CATQQVDGNT. The CDR3 reads in full as CATQQVDGNTIYF.

The part of the CDR3 DNA that was read is TGTGCCAGTCCGATTGGAGGACACTATAATTCACCC. As protein: CASPIGGHYNSP. The whole CDR3 sequence is CASPIGGHYNSPLHF. The J gene is TRBJ1-6, the V gene TRBV25-1; tentative D call: TRBD1 (5 bases). The observed sequence ends 3 residues before the CDR3 terminus, with the missing tail filled in from the germline J gene. CDR1 and CDR2 (germline): MGHDK, SYGVNS. The ends were cut back, 9 bases at V and 3 bases at J, with 15 bases in the middle. CDR3 length equals 15 residues.